The 8 T cell receptor beta chains below come from one sample, sequenced in a study of blood T cell repertoires in COVID-19. Repertoires were generated with immunoSEQ multiplex PCR, while TCRdb's copy carries only in-frame clones and drops some. The repertoire holds fewer than 300,000 clones, with roughly 88% as singletons. Sequenced sample: PBMCs or T cells enriched from blood (not recorded which). These receptors originate from a woman between 40 and 55 years old with acute COVID-19.

In DNA, the CDR3 is TGTGCCAGCAGGGGAGCGGACCCCAATGAGCAGTTCTTC. Translating it yields CASRGADPNEQFF. V and J are TRBV21-1 and TRBJ2-1; the D call TRBD2 from the table was never checked on the DNA. TRBV21-1 is recorded as a pseudogene. The CDR3 contains 13 residues.

The chain links TRBV5-4 to TRBJ1-5; D is unclear. CDR1 is SGHNT, CDR2 YYREEE, per germline (reference sequence). This CDR3 has 12 residues. Trimming left V 4 bases short and J 7 bases short, with 9 bases between. CDR3 protein: CASSDDGQPQHF. CDR3 bases: TGTGCCAGCAGCGACGACGGGCAGCCCCAGCATTTT.

The V gene is TRBV19, the J gene TRBJ1-5; 7 nucleotides align to TRBD1. The germline V gene encodes CDR1 LNHDA and CDR2 SQIVND (reference sequence). The CDR3 runs to 18 residues. V dropped 3 bases and J dropped 3; count of bases not matched to a gene: 14. The CDR3 DNA follows: TGTGCCAGTAGTATTGGGACAGTGGTTTGGAGGTCCAATCAGCCCCAGCATTTT. This sequence encodes CASSIGTVVWRSNQPQHF.

This chain connects TRBV9 to TRBJ1-2; D is unresolved. The CDR3 sequence is 11 residues long. The germline CDR1 and CDR2 sequences are SGDLS and YYNGEE. V lost 4 bases, J lost 6 bases, and 7 bases lay in between. The CDR3, as DNA: TGTGCCAGCAGCCAGAATCATGGCTACACCTTC. It specifies CASSQNHGYTF.

The V gene is TRBV6-5, the J gene TRBJ2-1; TRBD2 matches at 7 bases. CDR3 size: 14 residues. Unmatched junction bases numbered 1, after V lost 4 bases and J lost 1 base. The germline gives CDR1 MNHEY, CDR2 SVGAGI. The CDR3 loop is CASSSGGSYNEQFF. In DNA, the CDR3 is TGTGCCAGCAGTTCGGGGGGATCCTACAATGAGCAGTTCTTC.

The J gene is TRBJ2-1, the V gene TRBV9; TRBD2 is a possible D gene (6 bases). Germline CDR1 is SGDLS and CDR2 is YYNGEE. V shed 3 bases and J shed 7 bases, with 20 bases lying between them. There are 16 residues in the CDR3. The DNA of the CDR3 is TGTGCCAGCAGCGGGAAGGGACTCCTTCCTAGTAATGAGCAGTTCTTC. This sequence encodes CASSGKGLLPSNEQFF.

This rearrangement joins TRBV24-1 to TRBJ2-3, with TRBD1 identical over 9 bases. The J segment lost 9 bases and the V segment lost 4 bases, leaving 10 bases of the junction unmatched. Germline V lookup: CDR1 KGHDR, CDR2 SFDVKD. The CDR3 covers 15 residues. CDR3 residues: CATSDPGTGTLTQYF. The CDR3 nucleotides read TGTGCCACCAGTGACCCCGGGACAGGGACCCTGACGCAGTATTTT.

The chain carries TRBV6-5 and TRBJ1-2; 7 bases line up with TRBD1. CDR3 length equals 14 residues. With 2 bases clipped from V and 4 bases from J, the junction kept 4 bases outside the gene matches. Per the germline V gene, CDR1 is MNHEY and CDR2 is SVGAGI. The CDR3 spells CASSYDRASYGYTF. The CDR3 nucleotides are TGTGCCAGCAGTTACGACAGGGCTAGCTATGGCTACACCTTC.